These 12 T cell receptor beta chains came from one sample sequenced in a study of CD8 T cells in ankylosing spondylitis. TCRdb re-called the 5' RACE reads through MiXCR, storing one row per CDR3 protein. The sample yields 180,000 or so distinct CDR3 sequences, more than 9% seen once. Sequenced sample: blood, either unsorted or a sorted T cell fraction (not recorded which). These receptors were collected from a male donor with ankylosing spondylitis or in good health (not recorded which).

This clonotype was picked up one time. The rearrangement uses TRBV21-1 and TRBJ2-7; the table gives TRBD2 as D, unverified against the DNA. TRBV21-1 is tagged as a pseudogene. This CDR3 has 16 residues. The CDR3 spells CASSIHGSRTTYEQYF. CDR3 in DNA: TGTGCCAGCAGCATCCACGGGAGCAGGACCACCTACGAGCAGTACTTC.

This clonotype was recorded at least ten times. V and J are TRBV20-1 and TRBJ2-7, with D possibly TRBD2 on 6 matching bases. With 6 bases removed from V and 2 bases from J, the gap between germline ends came to 8 bases. The CDR3 is 11 amino acids. CDR1 is DFQATT and CDR2 is SNEGSKA in the germline V gene (reference sequence). The CDR3 region is CSARTTYEQYF. In DNA, the CDR3 is TGCAGTGCAAGGACTACCTACGAGCAGTACTTC.

This clonotype showed up just a few times. The chain recombines TRBV25-1 with TRBJ2-7; the D is unclear. Germline-derived CDR1 and CDR2 are MGHDK and SYGVNS. Trimming removed 1 base from V and 5 bases from J, with 15 bases in between. The CDR3 is made up of 15 amino acids. Here the CDR3 DNA reads TGTGCCAGCAGTGAATCAAGGACGGATAATAACGAGCAGTACTTC. This codes for CASSESRTDNNEQYF.

V usage is TRBV20-1 and J usage is TRBJ1-6; 8 bases are a match to TRBD1. V dropped 0 bases and J dropped 6; count of bases not matched to a gene: 7. The CDR3 is made up of 16 amino acids. Germline-derived CDR1 and CDR2 are DFQATT and SNEGSKA (reference sequence). For the CDR3, the DNA is TGCAGTGCTAGAGATCCCGGACAGGGCGGTAATTCACCCCTCCACTTT. Amino acid sequence: CSARDPGQGGNSPLHF.

This clonotype has just a few counts. This chain connects TRBV7-9 to TRBJ2-3; 8 positions match TRBD2. V dropped 4 bases and J dropped 6; count of bases not matched to a gene: 12. CDR3 length: 16 residues. CDR1 is SEHNR and CDR2 is FQNEAQ in the germline V gene (reference sequence). CDR3 sequence reads: CASSSVSGAPGDTQYF. CDR3 DNA sequence: TGTGCCAGCAGCTCAGTTAGCGGGGCACCGGGCGATACGCAGTATTTT.

This clonotype was counted ten times or more. A read error may account for a junction end that differs from germline. V usage is TRBV29-1 and J usage is TRBJ1-1; D perhaps matches TRBD1 (6 bases). The germline gives CDR1 SQVTM, CDR2 ANQGSEA. This CDR3 spans 13 amino acids. The CDR3 spells CSVQGGGNAEAFF. CDR3 sequence (DNA): TGCAGCGTCCAAGGGGGGGGGAACGCTGAAGCTTTCTTT.

The gene calls are TRBV5-1 and TRBJ1-2; D call uncertain. The germline V gene encodes CDR1 SGHRS and CDR2 YFSETQ. This CDR3 contains 14 residues. Trimming pared 4 bases from V and 2 bases from J, leaving 12 bases between. CDR3 sequence reads: CASSAGVQNYGYTF. The DNA of the CDR3 is TGCGCCAGCAGCGCTGGGGTCCAAAACTATGGCTACACCTTC.

This clonotype was seen ten or more times. This chain links TRBV15 with TRBJ1-2; D call uncertain. V was trimmed by 3 bases and J by 5 bases, leaving 19 bases between them. The length of the CDR3 is 16 residues. Germline V gene lookup returns CDR1 LNHNV and CDR2 YYDKDF (reference sequence). The CDR3 nucleotides read TGTGCCACCAGCAGTGTTCGTCCGGGGAAGGGATATGGCTACACCTTC. Its translation is CATSSVRPGKGYGYTF.

The chain links TRBV14 to TRBJ2-5, with 7 bases that match TRBD1. The germline gives CDR1 SGHDN, CDR2 FVKESK. The CDR3 runs to 14 residues. V gave up 2 bases and J gave up 5 bases; unmatched junction bases: 5. CDR3 DNA sequence: TGTGCCAGCAGCCAAACGACAGGGTGGGAGACCCAGTACTTC. It is translated as CASSQTTGWETQYF.

This clonotype appeared a few times. The chain combines TRBV5-1 with TRBJ2-2; the D gene is possibly TRBD1 (6 bases). Germline CDR1 reads SGHRS; CDR2 reads YFSETQ. Trimming stripped 0 bases from V and 6 bases from J, with 12 bases between. CDR3 size: 15 residues. In nucleotides, the CDR3 is TGCGCCAGCAGCTTGGTTTCAGGGGAGTCCGGGGAGCTGTTTTTT. Translating it yields CASSLVSGESGELFF.

On this clonotype: A much larger clone differs by one base, so this may be a read error. The chain recombines TRBV10-3 with TRBJ1-2; D is possibly TRBD1 (6 bases). The germline V gene encodes CDR1 ENHRY and CDR2 SYGVKD. CDR3 length: 15 residues. Trimming removed 2 bases from V and 5 bases from J, with 15 bases in between. CDR3 region: CAISEPSRGIYGYTF. The CDR3 region has the DNA TGTGCCATCAGTGAGCCCTCGAGGGGGATATATGGCTACACCTTC.

The rearrangement links TRBV19 to TRBJ1-1, with D unresolved. Germline V gene sequence: CDR1 LNHDA, CDR2 SQIVND (reference sequence). The CDR3 sequence is 15 residues long. V was cut by 1 base and J by 3 bases, with 12 bases left in between. As DNA, the CDR3 is TGTGCCAGTAGTATAGTACGGCAGACTTACACTGAAGCTTTCTTT. Translation: CASSIVRQTYTEAFF.